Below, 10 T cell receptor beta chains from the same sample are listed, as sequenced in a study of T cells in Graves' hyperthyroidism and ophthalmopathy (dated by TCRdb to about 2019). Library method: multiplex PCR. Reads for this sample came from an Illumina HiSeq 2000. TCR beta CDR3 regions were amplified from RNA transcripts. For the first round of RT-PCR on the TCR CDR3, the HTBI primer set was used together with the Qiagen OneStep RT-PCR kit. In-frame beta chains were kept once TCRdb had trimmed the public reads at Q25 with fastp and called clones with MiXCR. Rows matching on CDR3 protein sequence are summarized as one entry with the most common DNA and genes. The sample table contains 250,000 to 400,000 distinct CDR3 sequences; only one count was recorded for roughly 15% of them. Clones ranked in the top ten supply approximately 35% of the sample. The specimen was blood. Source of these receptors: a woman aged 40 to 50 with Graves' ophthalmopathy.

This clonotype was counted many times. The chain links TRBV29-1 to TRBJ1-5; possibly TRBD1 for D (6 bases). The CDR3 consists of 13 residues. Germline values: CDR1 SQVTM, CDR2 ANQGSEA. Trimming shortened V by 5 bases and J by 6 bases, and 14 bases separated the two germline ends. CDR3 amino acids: CSVSQGVSQPQHF. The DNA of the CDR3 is TGCAGCGTTTCACAGGGTGTCTCTCAGCCCCAGCATTTT.

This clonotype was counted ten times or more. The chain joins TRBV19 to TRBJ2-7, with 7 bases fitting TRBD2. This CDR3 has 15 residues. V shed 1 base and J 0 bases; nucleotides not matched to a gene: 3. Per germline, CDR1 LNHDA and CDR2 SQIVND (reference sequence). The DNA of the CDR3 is TGTGCCAGTAGTATAGCGGGGGGAACCTCCTACGAGCAGTACTTC. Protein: CASSIAGGTSYEQYF.

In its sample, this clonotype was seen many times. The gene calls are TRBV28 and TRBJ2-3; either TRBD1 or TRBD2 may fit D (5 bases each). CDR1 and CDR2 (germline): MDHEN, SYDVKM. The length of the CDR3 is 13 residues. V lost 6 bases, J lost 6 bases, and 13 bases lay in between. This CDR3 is CASRGTGPDTQYF. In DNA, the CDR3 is TGTGCCAGCAGAGGGACCGGCCCTGATACGCAGTATTTT.

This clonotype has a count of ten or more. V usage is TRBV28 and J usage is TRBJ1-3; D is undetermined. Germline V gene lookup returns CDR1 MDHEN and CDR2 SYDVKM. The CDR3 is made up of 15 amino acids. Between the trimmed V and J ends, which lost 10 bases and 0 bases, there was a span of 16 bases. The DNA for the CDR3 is TGTGCCACCGAGGGAAGTGGGGTCTCTGGAAACACCATATATTTT. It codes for CATEGSGVSGNTIYF.

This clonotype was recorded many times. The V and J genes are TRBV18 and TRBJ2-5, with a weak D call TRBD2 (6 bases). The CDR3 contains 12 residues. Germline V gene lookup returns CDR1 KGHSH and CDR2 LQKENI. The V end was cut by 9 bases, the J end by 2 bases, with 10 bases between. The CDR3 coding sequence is TGTGCCAGTCGGACTATTCAAGAGACCCAGTACTTC. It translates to CASRTIQETQYF.

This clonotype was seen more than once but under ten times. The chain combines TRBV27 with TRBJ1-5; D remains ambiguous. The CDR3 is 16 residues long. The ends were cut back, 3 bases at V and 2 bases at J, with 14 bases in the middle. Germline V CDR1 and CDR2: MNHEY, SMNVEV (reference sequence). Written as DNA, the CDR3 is TGTGCCAGCAGTTTCGGACCCCCTGGGGGCAATCAGCCCCAGCATTTT. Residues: CASSFGPPGGNQPQHF.

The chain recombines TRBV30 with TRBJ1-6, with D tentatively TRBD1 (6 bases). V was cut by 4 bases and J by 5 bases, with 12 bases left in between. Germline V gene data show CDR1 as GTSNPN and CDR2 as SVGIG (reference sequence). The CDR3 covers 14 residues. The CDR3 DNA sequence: TGTGCCTGGACCGCCGGGACAAATAATTCACCCCTCCACTTT. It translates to CAWTAGTNNSPLHF.

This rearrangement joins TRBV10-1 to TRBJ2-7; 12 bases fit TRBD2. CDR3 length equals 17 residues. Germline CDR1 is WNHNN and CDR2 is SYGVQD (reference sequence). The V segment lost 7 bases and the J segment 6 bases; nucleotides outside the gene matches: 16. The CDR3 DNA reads TGCGCCAGCACCCCACCCCTGTCTAGCGGGAGGGCTATCGAGCAGTACTTC. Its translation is CASTPPLSSGRAIEQYF.

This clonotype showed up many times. CDR3 coding DNA: TGTGCCAGCAGCCTCTCCGGACAGAAGAACACTGAAGCTTTCTTT. This encodes CASSLSGQKNTEAFF. The J gene is TRBJ1-1, the V gene TRBV6-2 or TRBV6-3, with a tentative D call TRBD1 (6 bases). The CDR3 totals 15 residues. V dropped 6 bases and J dropped 1 base, with 15 bases sitting between them. Germline V gene lookup returns CDR1 MNHEY and CDR2 SVGEGT.

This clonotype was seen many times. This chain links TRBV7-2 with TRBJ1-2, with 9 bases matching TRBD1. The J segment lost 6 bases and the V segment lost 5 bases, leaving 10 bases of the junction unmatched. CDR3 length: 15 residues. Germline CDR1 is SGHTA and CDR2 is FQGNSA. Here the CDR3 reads CASSIQTGGADGYTF. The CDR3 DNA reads TGTGCCAGCAGCATCCAGACAGGGGGGGCGGATGGCTACACCTTC.